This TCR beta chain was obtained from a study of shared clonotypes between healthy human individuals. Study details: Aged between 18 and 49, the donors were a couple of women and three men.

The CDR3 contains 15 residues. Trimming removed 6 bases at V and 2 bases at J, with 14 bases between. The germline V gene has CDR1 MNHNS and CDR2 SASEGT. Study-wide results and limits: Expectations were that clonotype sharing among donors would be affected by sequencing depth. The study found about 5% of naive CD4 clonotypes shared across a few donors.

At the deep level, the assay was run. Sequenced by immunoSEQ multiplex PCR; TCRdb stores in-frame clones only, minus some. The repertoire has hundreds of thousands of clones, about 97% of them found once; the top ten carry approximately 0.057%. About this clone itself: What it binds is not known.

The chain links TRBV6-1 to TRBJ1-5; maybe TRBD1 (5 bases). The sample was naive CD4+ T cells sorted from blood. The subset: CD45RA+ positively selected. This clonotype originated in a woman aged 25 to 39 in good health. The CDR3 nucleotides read TGTGCCAGCAGCGGAGGGACGGCTCGCAATCAGCCCCAGCATTTT. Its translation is CASSGGTARNQPQHF.